The clone carrying this T cell receptor beta chain was detected only once. Extracted from the samples, RNA was reverse transcribed into cDNA to serve as the sequencing template. TCRdb keeps only in-frame clones here, not all; method: immunoSEQ multiplex PCR. Among 95,000 to 110,000 clones listed, 45% to 60% were seen once. These data are taken from a study of CD8+ T cells in alopecia areata. The sequencing sample was made of CD4+ T cells sorted from blood. The sequence was obtained from a human donor in good health.

In DNA, the CDR3 is TGTGCCAGCAGCTTCGGCTCTGGGGCCAACGTCCTGACTTTC. Protein sequence: CASSFGSGANVLTF. J is TRBJ2-6 and V is TRBV7-6; D uncertain. The CDR3 is 14 amino acids. Per the germline V gene, CDR1 is SGHVS and CDR2 is FNYEAQ. V lost 3 bases and J 0 bases, leaving 3 bases between the germline ends. Drawing the rest from reference TRBV7-6 and TRBJ2-6, the complete variable domain is GAGVSQSPRYKVTKRGQDVALRCDPISGHVSLYWYRQALGQGPEFLTYFNYEAQQDKSGLPNDRFSAERPEGSISTLTIQRTEQRDSAMYRCASSFGSGANVLTFGAGSRLTVL.